The present T cell receptor beta chain was sequenced within a study of human T cells and chemical hapten exposure. Study context: Once 0.01% DPC had been applied to the upper back by patch test, readings were taken at 6 days.

The time point here: pre-sensitization, week 0. Treatment given: therapeutic diphenylcyclopropenone sensitization with weekly scalp DPC. TCRdb passed the RACE reads through MiXCR, listing each CDR3 protein once. In the table there are about 80,000 distinct CDR3 sequences, less than 15% of which are singletons. This CDR3 spans 16 amino acids. Germline-derived CDR1 and CDR2 are SGHRS and YFSETQ. V lost 5 bases and J 6 bases, leaving 21 bases between the germline ends. The specimen was whole blood, collected in connection with sensitization to the hapten diphenylcyclopropenone (DPC). This clonotype was obtained from a woman between 50 and 59 years old with alopecia areata. Some clones in this sample may be carry-over from other donors' samples. The chain has TRBV5-1 and TRBJ2-1; D possibly corresponds to TRBD2 (6 bases). Written as DNA, the CDR3 is TGCGCCAGCAGTCTTGGGGGACTCGAAACCCGCAATGAGCAGTTCTTC. Translating it yields CASSLGGLETRNEQFF.